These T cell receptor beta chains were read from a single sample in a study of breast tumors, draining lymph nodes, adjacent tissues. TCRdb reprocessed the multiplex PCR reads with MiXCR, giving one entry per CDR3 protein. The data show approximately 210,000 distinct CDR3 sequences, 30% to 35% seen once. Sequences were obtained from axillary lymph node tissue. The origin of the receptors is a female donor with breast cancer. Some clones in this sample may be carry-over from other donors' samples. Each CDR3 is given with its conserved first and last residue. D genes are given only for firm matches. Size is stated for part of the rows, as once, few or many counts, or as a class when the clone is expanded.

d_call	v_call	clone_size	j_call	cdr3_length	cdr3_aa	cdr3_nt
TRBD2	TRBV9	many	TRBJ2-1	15	CASSGEGSGGPPPFF	TGTGCCAGCAGTGGGGAGGGTAGCGGGGGCCCCCCTCCGTTCTTC
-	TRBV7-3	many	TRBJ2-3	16	CASSLDAGASTDTQYF	TGTGCCAGCAGCTTAGACGCAGGTGCTAGCACAGATACGCAGTATTTT
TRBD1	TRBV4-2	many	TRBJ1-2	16	CASSQGPDRGNYGYTF	TGTGCCAGCAGCCAAGGCCCGGACAGGGGGAACTATGGCTACACCTTC
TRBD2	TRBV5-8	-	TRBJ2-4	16	CASSLLAGGSKNIQYF	TGTGCCAGCAGCCTCCTAGCGGGGGGGTCCAAAAACATTCAGTACTTC
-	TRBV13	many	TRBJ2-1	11	CASSLREEQFF	TGTGCCAGCAGCTTAAGGGAAGAGCAGTTCTTC
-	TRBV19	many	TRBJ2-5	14	CASSIAGLRGTQYF	TGTGCCAGTAGTATAGCGGGATTGAGGGGGACCCAGTACTTC
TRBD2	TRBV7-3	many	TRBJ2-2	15	CASSLSGGVAGELFF	TGTGCCAGCAGCTTAAGCGGGGGGGTCGCCGGGGAGCTGTTTTTT
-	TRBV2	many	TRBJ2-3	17	CASSETRTGGGTDTQYF	TGTGCCAGCAGTGAAACAAGGACCGGAGGAGGCACAGATACGCAGTATTTT
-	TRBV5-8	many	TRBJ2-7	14	CASSPHRESYEQYF	TGTGCCAGCAGCCCGCACAGGGAAAGCTACGAGCAGTACTTC
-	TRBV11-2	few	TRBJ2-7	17	CASSFQSSGTRFYEQYF	TGTGCCAGCAGCTTCCAATCGTCCGGGACAAGATTCTACGAGCAGTACTTC
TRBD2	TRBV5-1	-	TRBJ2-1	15	CASSLASGGGNEQFF	TGCGCCAGCAGCTTAGCTAGCGGGGGGGGGAATGAGCAGTTCTTC
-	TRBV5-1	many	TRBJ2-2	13	CASSFEGQGELFF	TGCGCCAGCAGCTTCGAGGGACAAGGGGAGCTGTTTTTT
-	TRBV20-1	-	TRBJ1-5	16	CSAELAGTLSNQPQHF	TGCAGTGCAGAACTAGCGGGGACCTTAAGCAATCAGCCCCAGCATTTT
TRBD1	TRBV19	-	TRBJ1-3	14	CASSTGGTGNTIYF	TGTGCCAGTAGTACAGGGGGTACTGGAAACACCATATATTTT
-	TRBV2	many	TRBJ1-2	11	CASRAAYGYTF	TGTGCCAGCAGGGCAGCTTATGGCTACACCTTC
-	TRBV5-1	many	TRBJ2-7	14	CASSLVGSSYEQYF	TGCGCCAGCAGCTTAGTGGGCAGTTCCTACGAGCAGTACTTC
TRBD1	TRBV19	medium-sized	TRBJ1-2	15	CAISPGQQSNYGYTF	TGTGCCATCTCCCCGGGACAGCAATCTAACTATGGCTACACCTTC
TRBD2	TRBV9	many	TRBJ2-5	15	CASSGPLSGGQTQYF	TGTGCCAGCAGCGGACCCCTTAGCGGGGGTCAGACCCAGTACTTC
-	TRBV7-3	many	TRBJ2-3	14	CASSLLALTDTQYF	TGTGCCAGCAGCTTATTAGCTCTCACAGATACGCAGTATTTT
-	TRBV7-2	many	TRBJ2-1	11	CASSLAGDSLF	TGTGCCAGCAGCTTAGCGGGGGACTCCCTCTTC
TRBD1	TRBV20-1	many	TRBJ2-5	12	CSASGGGETQYF	TGCAGTGCCTCAGGGGGCGGAGAGACCCAGTACTTC
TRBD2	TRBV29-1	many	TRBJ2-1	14	CSVTAGVGTNEQFF	TGCAGCGTTACCGCGGGAGTTGGGACCAATGAGCAGTTCTTC
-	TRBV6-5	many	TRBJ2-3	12	CASSPESDTQYF	TGTGCCAGCAGTCCCGAATCAGATACGCAGTATTTT
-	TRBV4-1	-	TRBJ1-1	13	CASQRGASTEAFF	TGCGCCAGTCAAAGGGGAGCGAGCACTGAAGCTTTCTTT
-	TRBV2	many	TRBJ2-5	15	CASSEYLGRRETQYF	TGTGCCAGCAGTGAATATCTGGGGAGGCGAGAGACCCAGTACTTC
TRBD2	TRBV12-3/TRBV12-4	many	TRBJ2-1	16	CASSPWGSGTYNEQFF	TGTGCCAGCAGCCCCTGGGGGAGCGGGACGTACAATGAGCAGTTCTTC
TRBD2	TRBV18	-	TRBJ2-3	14	CASSWREVRDTQYF	TGTGCCAGCTCATGGCGGGAGGTGAGAGATACGCAGTATTTT
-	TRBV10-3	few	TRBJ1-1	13	CAIRLQGNTEAFF	TGTGCCATCAGATTACAGGGAAATACTGAAGCTTTCTTT
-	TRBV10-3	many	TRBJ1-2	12	CAISEGNYGYTF	TGTGCCATCAGTGAAGGCAACTATGGCTACACCTTC
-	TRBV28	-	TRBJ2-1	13	CASSSISSNEQFF	TGTGCCAGCAGTTCGATATCTAGCAATGAGCAGTTCTTC
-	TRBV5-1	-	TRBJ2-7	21	CDSSFYICSASSGTSGYEQYF	-
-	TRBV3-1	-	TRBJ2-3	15	CASSQEGQGADTQYF	TGTGCCAGCAGCCAAGAGGGTCAGGGTGCAGATACGCAGTATTTT